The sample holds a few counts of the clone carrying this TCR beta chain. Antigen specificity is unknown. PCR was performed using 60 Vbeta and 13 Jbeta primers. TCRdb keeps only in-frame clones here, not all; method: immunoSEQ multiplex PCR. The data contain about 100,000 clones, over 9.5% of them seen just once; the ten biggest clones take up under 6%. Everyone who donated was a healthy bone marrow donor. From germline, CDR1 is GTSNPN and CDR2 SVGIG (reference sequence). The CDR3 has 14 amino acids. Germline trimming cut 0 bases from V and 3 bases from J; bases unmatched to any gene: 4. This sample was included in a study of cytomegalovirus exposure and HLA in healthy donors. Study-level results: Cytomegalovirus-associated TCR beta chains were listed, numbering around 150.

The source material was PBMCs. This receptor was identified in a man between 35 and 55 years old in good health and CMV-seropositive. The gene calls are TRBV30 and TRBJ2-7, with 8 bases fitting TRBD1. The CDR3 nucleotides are TGTGCCTGGAGTGTACGGACAGGGTTCTACGAGCAGTACTTC. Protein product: CAWSVRTGFYEQYF.